The 8 T cell receptor beta chains below come from one sample, sequenced in a study of shared clonotypes between healthy human individuals. Libraries were prepared by immunoSEQ multiplex PCR; TCRdb keeps only in-frame clonotypes and omits some of them. Here the sample spans 2 million to 2.5 million clones, 93% being singletons. The specimen sequenced was naive CD4+ T cells from PBMCs. Subset noted: CD45RA+ positively selected. These receptors came from a man between 18 and 29 years old in good health. Some clones in this sample may be carry-over from other donors' samples.

The CDR3 reads CASAIGTGGNGYTF. CDR3 nucleotides: TGCGCCAGCGCCATTGGGACAGGGGGCAATGGCTACACCTTC. The chain couples TRBV5-1 to TRBJ1-2; 12 positions match TRBD1. The junction had 7 bases not matched to a gene; V was cut back by 7 bases and J by 6 bases. CDR1 and CDR2 (germline): SGHRS, YFSETQ. The CDR3 totals 14 residues.

For the CDR3, the DNA is TGTGCCAGCTCACCGGAGACAGGGGGCGGTGAAAAACTGTTTTTT. It encodes CASSPETGGGEKLFF. The chain joins TRBV18 to TRBJ1-4; TRBD1 matches at 10 bases. The CDR3 is 15 amino acids. Germline values: CDR1 KGHSH, CDR2 LQKENI. Trimming at V came to 3 bases and at J to 7 bases, leaving 5 bases not matched to a gene.

The chain recombines TRBV27 with TRBJ1-2; D is perhaps TRBD1 (6 bases). V was shortened by 0 bases and J by 8 bases, with 10 bases between the two germline ends. The germline gives CDR1 MNHEY, CDR2 SMNVEV (reference sequence). The CDR3 spans 13 residues. The CDR3 spells CASSLSDRGGYTF. CDR3 in DNA: TGTGCCAGCAGTTTATCGGACAGAGGAGGCTACACCTTC.

This clone was picked up one time. The V gene is TRBV28, the J gene TRBJ2-2; 14 bases map to TRBD2. The V gene's germline CDR1 is MDHEN and CDR2 SYDVKM. CDR3 length: 19 amino acids. J lost 5 bases, V lost 3 bases, and 11 bases had no gene match. The DNA of the CDR3 is TGTGCCAGCAGTTTGTCGGGACTAGCGGGAGTCCAAGAGACCGGGGAGCTGTTTTTT. Protein: CASSLSGLAGVQETGELFF.

The chain recombines TRBV18 with TRBJ2-1; the match to TRBD1 covers 7 bases. The germline CDR1 and CDR2 sequences are KGHSH and LQKENI. The V segment lost 5 bases and the J segment 7 bases; nucleotides outside the gene matches: 8. The CDR3 runs to 14 residues. CDR3 coding DNA: TGTGCCAGCTCAGCCTACGGGACAGATAATGAGCAGTTCTTC. It is translated as CASSAYGTDNEQFF.

The V gene is TRBV27, the J gene TRBJ2-6, with D perhaps being TRBD1 or TRBD2 (6 bases each). Looked up from germline, CDR1 is MNHEY and CDR2 is SMNVEV (reference sequence). Trimming left V 1 base short and J 2 bases short, with 12 bases between. The CDR3 is 17 amino acids. In DNA form, the CDR3 reads TGTGCCAGCAGTTTATGGGGGGCAGGCGCTGGGGCCAACGTCCTGACTTTC. It is translated as CASSLWGAGAGANVLTF.

This clone was seen just once. V is TRBV18 and J is TRBJ2-7, with 10 bases lining up with TRBD1. CDR3 length: 15 residues. Germline V gene data show CDR1 as KGHSH and CDR2 as LQKENI. The junction had 5 bases not matched to a gene; V was cut back by 6 bases and J by 0 bases. CDR3 residues: CASSQGTGASYEQYF. The CDR3 DNA reads TGTGCCAGCTCCCAAGGGACAGGGGCCTCCTACGAGCAGTACTTC.

CDR3 sequence reads: CASSKAGATGEQYF. In nucleotides, the CDR3 is TGTGCCAGCAGCAAGGCGGGGGCAACGGGCGAGCAGTACTTC. The rearrangement joins TRBV19 to TRBJ2-7, with D possibly TRBD2 on 7 matching bases. The CDR3 is 14 residues long. V was clipped by 9 bases and J by 6 bases, with 21 bases between them. CDR1 is LNHDA and CDR2 is SQIVND in the germline V gene (reference sequence).